The following is a T cell receptor (beta chain) sequence with its context. Its specificity is not known. Germline V gene lookup returns CDR1 MNHEY and CDR2 SMNVEV (reference sequence). The CDR3 runs 15 residues. With V trimmed by 6 bases and J by 4 bases, 9 bases remained unmatched. Method: immunoSEQ multiplex PCR; TCRdb's copy keeps in-frame clones and lacks some. The sample holds around 160,000 clones, about nine tenths seen once. This specimen comes from a study of T cell responses to AZD1222 COVID-19 vaccine. The study, taken as a whole, reports: Rises in breadth and depth of Spike-specific TCRs came after two AZD1222 doses. At study baseline, merely a handful of AZD1222 recipients were seropositive. Donors, mostly white British, included more females; clonal diversity was possibly underestimated.

The chain has TRBV27 and TRBJ1-2; TRBD1 matches 9 bases. The sequence came from an adult in good health. The specimen was peripheral blood, collected on day 0 of MenACWY control vaccination. The CDR3 nucleotides are TGTGCCAGCAGGCCGGGACAGGGAGTTCCCTATGGCTACACCTTC. Its translation: CASRPGQGVPYGYTF.